This T cell receptor beta chain came from a study of human T cells and chemical hapten exposure. Study-wide background: Each patch test put 0.01% DPC on the upper back, and results were read at 6 days.

Library preparation tagged each individual cDNA molecule with a unique molecular identifier. TCRdb re-called the RACE reads through MiXCR, storing one row per CDR3 protein. Of some 110,000 distinct CDR3 sequences in the sample, 9.5% to 15% were seen once. Germline loops: CDR1 SGHTA, CDR2 FQGNSA. V was pared by 2 bases and J by 4 bases, with 20 bases between. This CDR3 spans 17 amino acids. Time point described: pre-sensitization, week 0. Treatment indicated: therapeutic diphenylcyclopropenone sensitization with weekly scalp DPC. Blood sampling occurred before each patch-test application. In this sample, this clonotype turned up a few times.

This clonotype originated in a woman aged 45-60 years with alopecia areata. Some clones in this sample may be carry-over from other donors' samples. The genes are TRBV7-2 and TRBJ2-5; tentative D call: TRBD1 (7 bases). Sample: whole blood, taken in connection with sensitization to the hapten diphenylcyclopropenone (DPC). This CDR3 is CASSLPLQGRKIETQYF. The CDR3 bases are TGTGCCAGCAGCTTACCCCTACAGGGGAGGAAGATAGAGACCCAGTACTTC.